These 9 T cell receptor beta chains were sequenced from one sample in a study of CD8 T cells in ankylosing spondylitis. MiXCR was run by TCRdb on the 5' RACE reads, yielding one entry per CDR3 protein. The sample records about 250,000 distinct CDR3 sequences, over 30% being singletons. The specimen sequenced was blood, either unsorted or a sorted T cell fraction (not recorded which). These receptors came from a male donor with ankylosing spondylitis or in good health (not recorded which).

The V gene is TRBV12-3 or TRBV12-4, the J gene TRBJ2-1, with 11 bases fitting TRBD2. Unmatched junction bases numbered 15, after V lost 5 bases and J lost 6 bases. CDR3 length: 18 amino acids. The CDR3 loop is CASSPYVAGGPFGNEQFF. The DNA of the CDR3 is TGTGCCAGCAGTCCGTATGTAGCGGGGGGGCCCTTCGGCAATGAGCAGTTCTTC.

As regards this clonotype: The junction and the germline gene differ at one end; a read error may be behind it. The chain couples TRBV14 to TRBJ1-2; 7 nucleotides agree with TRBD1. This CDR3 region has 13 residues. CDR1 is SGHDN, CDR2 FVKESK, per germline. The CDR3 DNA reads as TGTGCCAGCAGCCAAGGGTCGACAGGGCAAGGGGACTTC. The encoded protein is CASSQGSTGQGDF.

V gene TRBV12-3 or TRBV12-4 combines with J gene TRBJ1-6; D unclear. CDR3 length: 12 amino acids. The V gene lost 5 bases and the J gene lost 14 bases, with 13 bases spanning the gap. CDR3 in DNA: TGTGCCAGCAGTCCGACGTTATCGGCCCTCCACTTT. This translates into CASSPTLSALHF.

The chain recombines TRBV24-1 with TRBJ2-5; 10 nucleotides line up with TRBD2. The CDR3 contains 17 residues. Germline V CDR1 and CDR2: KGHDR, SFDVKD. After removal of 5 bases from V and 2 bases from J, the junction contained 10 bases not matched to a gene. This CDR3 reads CATSGAGTSVTQETQYF. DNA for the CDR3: TGTGCCACCAGTGGCGCCGGGACTAGCGTAACTCAAGAGACCCAGTACTTC.

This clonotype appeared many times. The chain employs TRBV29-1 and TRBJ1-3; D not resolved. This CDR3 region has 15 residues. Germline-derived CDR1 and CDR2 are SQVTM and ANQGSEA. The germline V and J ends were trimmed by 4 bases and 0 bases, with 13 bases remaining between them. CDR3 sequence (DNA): TGCAGCGTTGTCGAGGGATATGGCTCTGGAAACACCATATATTTT. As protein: CSVVEGYGSGNTIYF. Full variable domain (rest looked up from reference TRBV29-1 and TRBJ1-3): SAVISQKPSRDICQRGTSLTIQCQVDSQVTMMFWYRQQPGQSLTLIATANQGSEATYESGFVIDKFPISRPNLTFSTLTVSNMSPEDSSIYLCSVVEGYGSGNTIYFGEGSWLTVV.

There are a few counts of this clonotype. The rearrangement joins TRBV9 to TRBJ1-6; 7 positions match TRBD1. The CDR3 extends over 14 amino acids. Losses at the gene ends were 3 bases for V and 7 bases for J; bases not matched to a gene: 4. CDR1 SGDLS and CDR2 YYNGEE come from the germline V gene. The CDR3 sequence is CASSALRGNSPLHF. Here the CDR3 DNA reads TGTGCCAGCAGCGCCCTCAGGGGGAATTCACCCCTCCACTTT.

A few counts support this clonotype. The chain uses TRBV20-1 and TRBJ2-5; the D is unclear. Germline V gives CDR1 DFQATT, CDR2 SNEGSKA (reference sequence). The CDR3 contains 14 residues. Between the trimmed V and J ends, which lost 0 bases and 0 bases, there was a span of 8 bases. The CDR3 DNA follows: TGCAGTGCTAGAGACCTACACCACCAAGAGACCCAGTACTTC. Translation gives CSARDLHHQETQYF.

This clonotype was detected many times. In DNA form, the CDR3 reads TGCAGTGCGCAGACAGGGATCGCCTACGAGCAGTACTTC. Translation gives CSAQTGIAYEQYF. This chain connects TRBV20-1 to TRBJ2-7; 7 bases map to TRBD1. The germline V gene has CDR1 DFQATT and CDR2 SNEGSKA (reference sequence). J lost 2 bases, V lost 6 bases, and 7 bases had no gene match. The CDR3 loop spans 13 amino acids.

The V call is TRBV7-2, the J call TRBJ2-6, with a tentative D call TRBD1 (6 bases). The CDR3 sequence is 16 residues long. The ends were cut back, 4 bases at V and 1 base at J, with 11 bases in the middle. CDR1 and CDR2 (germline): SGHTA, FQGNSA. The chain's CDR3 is CASSSWTASGANVLTF. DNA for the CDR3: TGTGCCAGCAGCTCATGGACAGCATCTGGGGCCAACGTCCTGACTTTC.